Listed below are T cell receptor beta chains from one sample, sequenced in a study of sequential checkpoint blockade in melanoma. TCRdb keeps only in-frame clones here, not all; method: immunoSEQ multiplex PCR. This sample has about 28,000 clones, with less than 90% found just once. The specimen was CD8+ T cells sorted from blood (inferred from file names), collected from a patient given nivolumab and ipilimumab in sequence. These receptors came from a human donor with melanoma. CDR3s include the opening cysteine and the closing phenylalanine or tryptophan. A D gene is named only where the DNA matches it firmly. Not all rows give a size; the values are once, few, many and, for expanded clones, a class.

D gene | clone size | J gene | V gene | CDR3 protein | CDR3 DNA
TRBD2 | - | TRBJ2-1 | TRBV19 | CASSIASGGAPEQFF | TGTGCCAGTAGTATAGCAAGCGGGGGGGCCCCTGAGCAGTTCTTC
TRBD1 | - | TRBJ1-2 | TRBV4-3 | CASSPQGRHGYTF | TGCGCCAGCAGCCCACAGGGGAGGCATGGCTACACCTTC
- | - | TRBJ1-5 | TRBV27 | CASSLMTGRNQPQHF | TGTGCCAGCAGTTTAATGACAGGCCGCAATCAGCCCCAGCATTTT
- | - | TRBJ1-2 | TRBV4-3 | CASSQVGGFTGYTF | TGCGCCAGCAGCCAAGTGGGGGGATTTACGGGCTACACCTTC
TRBD2 | - | TRBJ2-5 | TRBV25-1 | CASSVGLGGETQYF | TGTGCCAGCAGTGTGGGACTAGGTGGGGAGACCCAGTACTTC
TRBD1 | - | TRBJ1-5 | TRBV4-2 | CASSQDPGTGGQPQHF | TGTGCCAGCAGCCAAGACCCCGGGACAGGGGGTCAGCCCCAGCATTTT
- | few | TRBJ1-5 | TRBV12-5 | CASGSGPQHF | TGTGCTAGTGGTTCCGGGCCCCAGCATTTT
TRBD2 | - | TRBJ2-3 | TRBV7-2 | CASLISGGGDTQYF | TGTGCCAGCCTCATTTCGGGGGGGGGAGATACGCAGTATTTT
TRBD2 | - | TRBJ2-3 | TRBV4-1 | CASSQGGGADTQYF | TGCGCCAGCAGCCAAGGCGGGGGGGCAGATACGCAGTATTTT
TRBD2 | - | TRBJ2-5 | TRBV5-1 | CASSLAKEGNLAGIQETQYF | TGCGCCAGCAGCTTGGCCAAGGAGGGGAATCTAGCGGGGATCCAAGAGACCCAGTACTTC
- | - | TRBJ2-2 | TRBV11-1 | CASNLGYTGELFF | TGTGCCAGCAACCTCGGGTATACCGGGGAGCTGTTTTTT
- | - | TRBJ2-7 | TRBV28 | CASSERQGTHYEQYF | TGTGCCAGCAGCGAACGCCAGGGGACCCACTATGAGCAGTACTTC
TRBD1 | - | TRBJ2-3 | TRBV9 | CASRGQLVDTQYF | TGTGCCAGCAGGGGACAGCTAGTCGATACGCAGTATTTT
- | - | TRBJ2-3 | TRBV9 | CASSIREDTQYF | TGTGCCAGCAGCATTCGAGAAGATACGCAGTATTTT
- | - | TRBJ2-6 | TRBV29-1 | CSVETGGANVLTF | TGCAGCGTTGAGACGGGGGGGGCCAACGTCCTGACTTTC
- | - | TRBJ2-2 | TRBV19 | CASSPRVGPTGELFF | TGTGCCAGTAGTCCACGGGTTGGTCCCACCGGGGAGCTGTTTTTT
- | - | TRBJ2-7 | TRBV4-3 | CASSQEIRSLGSYEQYF | TGCGCCAGCAGCCAAGAGATTCGGTCACTAGGTTCCTACGAGCAGTACTTC
- | - | TRBJ2-2 | TRBV19 | CASSRGGAGVTGELFF | TGTGCCAGTAGTAGGGGGGGCGCGGGCGTCACCGGGGAGCTGTTTTTT
TRBD2 | - | TRBJ2-1 | TRBV11-1 | CASSLGSGSYNEQFF | TGTGCCAGCAGCTTGGGTAGCGGGTCGTACAATGAGCAGTTCTTC
- | - | TRBJ1-1 | TRBV20-1 | CSAILNTEAFF | TGCAGTGCTATATTGAACACTGAAGCTTTCTTT
- | once | TRBJ2-1 | TRBV7-9 | CASSPPTGINYNEQFF | TGTGCCAGCAGCCCTCCAACAGGGATAAACTACAATGAGCAGTTCTTC